This TCR beta chain was documented in a study of T cells in Graves' hyperthyroidism and ophthalmopathy. The source material, RNA transcripts, was used to amplify TCR beta CDR3 regions. The primer set for the first-round RT-PCR of the TCR CDR3 was HTBI. TCRdb used MiXCR to reprocess the multiplex PCR reads, holding one entry per CDR3 protein. The sample consists of a few hundred thousand distinct CDR3 sequences, roughly 13% of them appearing once. There are a few counts of this clonotype. CDR3 length: 12 residues. The trim removed 5 bases at V and 5 bases at J, leaving 6 bases unmatched. Germline values: CDR1 DFQATT, CDR2 SNEGSKA (reference sequence).

What was sequenced was blood. This TCR was recovered from a woman between 35 and 50 years old with Graves' ophthalmopathy. The chain joins TRBV20-1 to TRBJ2-7; 7 nucleotides align to TRBD1. The CDR3 region has the DNA TGCAGTGCTGAACAGGGGTCCGACGAGCAGTACTTC. Amino acids: CSAEQGSDEQYF.